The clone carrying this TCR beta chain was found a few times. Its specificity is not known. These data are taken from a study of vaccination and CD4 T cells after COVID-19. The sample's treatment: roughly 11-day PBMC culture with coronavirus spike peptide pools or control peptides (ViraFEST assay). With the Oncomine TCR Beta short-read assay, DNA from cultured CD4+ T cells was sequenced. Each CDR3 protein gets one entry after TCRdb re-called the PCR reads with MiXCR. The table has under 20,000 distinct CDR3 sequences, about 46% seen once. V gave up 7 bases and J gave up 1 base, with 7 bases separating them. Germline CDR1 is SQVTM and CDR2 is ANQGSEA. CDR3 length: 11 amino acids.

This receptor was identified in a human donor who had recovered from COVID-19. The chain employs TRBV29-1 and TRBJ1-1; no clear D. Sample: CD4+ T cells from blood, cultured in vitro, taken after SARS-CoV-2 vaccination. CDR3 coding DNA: TGCAGCGCCGGGAGGAACACTGAAGCTTTCTTT. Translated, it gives CSAGRNTEAFF.